Sequencing of this T cell receptor (beta chain) was carried out in a study of PD-1 blockade in classical Hodgkin lymphoma. Looking at the study overall: Each patient was given nivolumab 3 mg/kg through a vein every 2 weeks. Whole-study results and caveats: Reported baseline diversity: healthy donors highest, relapsed/refractory patients lowest.

V shed 8 bases and J 6 bases; nucleotides not matched to a gene: 9. Germline lookup yields CDR1 SQVTM and CDR2 ANQGSEA. CDR3 size: 12 residues. Produced via immunoSEQ multiplex PCR; TCRdb's table is partial and in-frame only. This sample has about 40,000 clones, with around 86% found just once. Every patient had relapsed following autologous stem cell transplantation, and cohorts differed in brentuximab vedotin exposure. As regards this clone: Its specificity is unknown.

The TCR comes from a human donor with classical Hodgkin lymphoma. The rearrangement uses TRBV29-1 and TRBJ1-2; 7 positions match TRBD1. Sequenced here: peripheral blood mononuclear cells (PBMCs), sampled at baseline. This CDR3 reads CSLRQGGDGYTF. CDR3 bases: TGCAGCCTGAGACAGGGTGGAGATGGCTACACCTTC.